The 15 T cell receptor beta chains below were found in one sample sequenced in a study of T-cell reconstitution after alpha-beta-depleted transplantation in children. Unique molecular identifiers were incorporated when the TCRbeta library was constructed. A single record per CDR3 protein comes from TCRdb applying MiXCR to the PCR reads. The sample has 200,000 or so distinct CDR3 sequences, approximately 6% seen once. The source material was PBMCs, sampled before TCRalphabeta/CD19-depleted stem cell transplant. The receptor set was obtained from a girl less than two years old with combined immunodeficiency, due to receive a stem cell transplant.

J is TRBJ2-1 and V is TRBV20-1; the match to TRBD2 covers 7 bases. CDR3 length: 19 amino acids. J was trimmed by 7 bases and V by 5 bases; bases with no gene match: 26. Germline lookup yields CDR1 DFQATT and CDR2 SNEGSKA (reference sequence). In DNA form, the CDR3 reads TGCAGTGCTCTTTACGATCGCGGGAGAGAGTCCTTCGTAGGGAATGAGCAGTTCTTC. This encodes CSALYDRGRESFVGNEQFF.

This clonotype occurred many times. The CDR3 sequence: CASSSSPAPETQYF. CDR3 bases: TGTGCCAGCAGTTCTAGCCCCGCACCGGAGACCCAGTACTTC. The rearrangement uses TRBV27 and TRBJ2-5; tentatively, D is TRBD2 (5 bases). Trimming shortened V by 4 bases and J by 5 bases, and 14 bases separated the two germline ends. The CDR3 is made up of 14 amino acids. CDR1 is MNHEY, CDR2 SMNVEV, per germline (reference sequence).

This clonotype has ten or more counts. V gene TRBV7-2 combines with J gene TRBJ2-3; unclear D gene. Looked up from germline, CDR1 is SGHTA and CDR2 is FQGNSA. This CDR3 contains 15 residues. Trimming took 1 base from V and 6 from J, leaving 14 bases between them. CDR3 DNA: TGTGCCAGCAGCTTAGACGGACGCACCGTGGATACGCAGTATTTT. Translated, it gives CASSLDGRTVDTQYF.

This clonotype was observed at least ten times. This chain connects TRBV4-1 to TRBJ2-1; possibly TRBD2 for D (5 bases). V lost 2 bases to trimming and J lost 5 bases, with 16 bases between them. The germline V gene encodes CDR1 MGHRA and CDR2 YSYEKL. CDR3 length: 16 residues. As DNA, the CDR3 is TGCGCCAGCAGCCAACAGGCTAGCTCTTTGAACAATGAGCAGTTCTTC. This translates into CASSQQASSLNNEQFF.

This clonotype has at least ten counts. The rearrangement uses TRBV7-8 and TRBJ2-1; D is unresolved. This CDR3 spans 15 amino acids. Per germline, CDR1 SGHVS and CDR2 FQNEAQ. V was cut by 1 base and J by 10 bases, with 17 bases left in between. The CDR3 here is CASSLVRVPVREQFF. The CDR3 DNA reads TGTGCCAGCAGCTTAGTCCGGGTCCCGGTCAGAGAGCAGTTCTTC.

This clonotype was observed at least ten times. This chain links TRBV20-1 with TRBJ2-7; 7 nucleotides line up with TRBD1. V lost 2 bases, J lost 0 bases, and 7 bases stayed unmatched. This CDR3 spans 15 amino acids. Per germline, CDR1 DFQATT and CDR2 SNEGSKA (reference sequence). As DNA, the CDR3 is TGCAGTGCTAGATCAACGACAGGGAGCTCCTACGAGCAGTACTTC. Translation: CSARSTTGSSYEQYF.

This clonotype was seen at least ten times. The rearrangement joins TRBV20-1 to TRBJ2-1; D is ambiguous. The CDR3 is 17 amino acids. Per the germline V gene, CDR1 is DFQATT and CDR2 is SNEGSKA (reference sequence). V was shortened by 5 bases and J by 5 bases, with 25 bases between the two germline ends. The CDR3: CSAGSLGPPFLDNEQFF. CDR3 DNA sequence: TGCAGTGCTGGAAGTTTGGGCCCCCCATTCTTAGACAATGAGCAGTTCTTC.

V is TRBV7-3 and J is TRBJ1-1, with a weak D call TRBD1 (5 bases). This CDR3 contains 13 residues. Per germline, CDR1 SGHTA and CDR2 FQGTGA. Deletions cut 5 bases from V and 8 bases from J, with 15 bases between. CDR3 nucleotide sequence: TGTGCCAGCAGCCCCCCGGGCAGGGAAGAAGCTTTCTTT. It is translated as CASSPPGREEAFF.

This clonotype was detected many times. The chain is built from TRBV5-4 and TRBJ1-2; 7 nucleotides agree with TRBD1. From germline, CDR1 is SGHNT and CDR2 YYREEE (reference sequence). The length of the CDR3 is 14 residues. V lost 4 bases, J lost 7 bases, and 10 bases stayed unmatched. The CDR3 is CASSPGSGGGGYTF. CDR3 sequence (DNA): TGTGCCAGCAGCCCCGGGTCAGGGGGAGGTGGCTACACCTTC. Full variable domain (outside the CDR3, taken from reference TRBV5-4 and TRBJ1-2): ETGVTQSPTHLIKTRGQQVTLRCSSQSGHNTVSWYQQALGQGPQFIFQYYREEENGRGNFPPRFSGLQFPNYSSELNVNALELDDSALYLCASSPGSGGGGYTFGSGTRLTVV.

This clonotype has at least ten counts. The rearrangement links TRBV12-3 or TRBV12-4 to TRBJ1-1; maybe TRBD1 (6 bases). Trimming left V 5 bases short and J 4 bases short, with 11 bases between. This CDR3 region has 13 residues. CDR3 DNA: TGTGCCAGCAGTGAGGGACAAGGCACTGAAGCTTTCTTT. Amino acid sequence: CASSEGQGTEAFF.

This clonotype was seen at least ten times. CDR3 sequence reads: CSVLLASSYEQYF. CDR3 nucleotides: TGCAGCGTTTTACTAGCGTCTTCCTACGAGCAGTACTTC. V is TRBV29-1 and J is TRBJ2-7; TRBD2 aligns across 7 bases. Germline CDR1 reads SQVTM; CDR2 reads ANQGSEA. Trimming cost V 5 bases and J 1 base; bases outside gene matches: 5. The CDR3 consists of 13 residues.

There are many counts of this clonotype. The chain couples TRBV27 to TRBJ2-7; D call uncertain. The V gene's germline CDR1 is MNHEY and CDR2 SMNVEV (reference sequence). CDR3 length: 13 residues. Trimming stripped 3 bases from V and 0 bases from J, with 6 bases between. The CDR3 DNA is TGTGCCAGCAGTTTCGGCCGCTCCTACGAGCAGTACTTC. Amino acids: CASSFGRSYEQYF.

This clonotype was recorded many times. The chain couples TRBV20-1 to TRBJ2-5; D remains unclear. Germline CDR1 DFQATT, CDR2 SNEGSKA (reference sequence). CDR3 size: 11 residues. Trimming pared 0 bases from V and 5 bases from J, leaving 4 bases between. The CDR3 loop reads CSARDRETQYF. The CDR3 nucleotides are TGCAGTGCTAGAGACAGGGAGACCCAGTACTTC.

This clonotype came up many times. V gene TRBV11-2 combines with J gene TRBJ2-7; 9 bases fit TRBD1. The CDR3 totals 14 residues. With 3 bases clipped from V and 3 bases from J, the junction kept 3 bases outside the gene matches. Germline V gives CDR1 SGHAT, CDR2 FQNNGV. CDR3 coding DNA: TGTGCCAGCAGCTTCGGGGGACAGGGCTACGAGCAGTACTTC. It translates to CASSFGGQGYEQYF.

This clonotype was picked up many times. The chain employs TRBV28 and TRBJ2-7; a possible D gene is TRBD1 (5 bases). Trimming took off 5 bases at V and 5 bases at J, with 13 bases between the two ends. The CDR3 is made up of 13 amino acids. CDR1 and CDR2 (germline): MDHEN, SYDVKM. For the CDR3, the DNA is TGTGCCAGCAGTAGGGGCAACTGGAACGAGCAGTACTTC. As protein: CASSRGNWNEQYF.